The sequence of this T cell receptor beta chain was determined in a study of blood T cell repertoires in COVID-19. In the study overall: Spain, Italy and the United States supplied samples that represented acute and convalescent COVID-19.

The method was immunoSEQ multiplex PCR; TCRdb's version includes in-frame clones alone and lacks a portion of them. The sample records around 50,000 clones, around 89% being singletons. The length of the CDR3 is 14 residues. V was clipped by 3 bases and J by 5 bases, with 8 bases between them. Germline CDR1 reads MDHEN; CDR2 reads SYDVKM. This clonotype was obtained from a human donor in a cohort sampled during active COVID-19. J is TRBJ1-6 and V is TRBV28; no definite D call. Material for sequencing was peripheral blood. CDR3 DNA: TGTGCCAGCAGTTTCGGACTGGATAATTCACCCCTCCACTTT. Translating it yields CASSFGLDNSPLHF.